The source of this TCR beta chain is a study of response to subunit inactivated influenza vaccine. The study's findings and limits: Authors proposed each seasonal influenza vaccination draws in few new T cells.

This clonotype occurred many times. Its matching antigen is unknown. Germline CDR1 SEHNR, CDR2 FQNEAQ (reference sequence). Trimming pared 0 bases from V and 3 bases from J, leaving 17 bases between. This CDR3 is 17 amino acids long. One entry per CDR3 protein, called by TCRdb with MiXCR from the RT-PCR reads. The table shows a few hundred thousand distinct CDR3 sequences, with roughly 22% occurring only once. The source is a man between 50 and 70 years old who received an inactivated influenza vaccine. This rearrangement joins TRBV7-9 to TRBJ1-2; maybe TRBD1 (6 bases). The input for sequencing was PBMCs from blood, taken less than 22 months after vaccination. The CDR3 coding sequence is TGTGCCAGCAGCTTAGCGTGGACCGGGACAATTGACTATGGCTACACCTTC. This encodes CASSLAWTGTIDYGYTF.